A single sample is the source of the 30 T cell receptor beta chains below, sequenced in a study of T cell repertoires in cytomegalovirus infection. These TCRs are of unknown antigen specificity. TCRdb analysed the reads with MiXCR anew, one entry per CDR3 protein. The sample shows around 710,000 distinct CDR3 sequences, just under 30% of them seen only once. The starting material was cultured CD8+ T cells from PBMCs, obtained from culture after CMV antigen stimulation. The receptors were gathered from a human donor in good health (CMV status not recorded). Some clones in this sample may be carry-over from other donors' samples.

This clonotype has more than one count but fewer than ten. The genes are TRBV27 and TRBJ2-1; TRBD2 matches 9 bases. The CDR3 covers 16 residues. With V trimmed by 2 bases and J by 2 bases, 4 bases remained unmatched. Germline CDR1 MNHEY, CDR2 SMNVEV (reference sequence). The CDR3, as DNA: TGTGCCAGCAGTTTAAGGCGGGGGGGTGCCTACAATGAGCAGTTCTTC. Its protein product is CASSLRRGGAYNEQFF.

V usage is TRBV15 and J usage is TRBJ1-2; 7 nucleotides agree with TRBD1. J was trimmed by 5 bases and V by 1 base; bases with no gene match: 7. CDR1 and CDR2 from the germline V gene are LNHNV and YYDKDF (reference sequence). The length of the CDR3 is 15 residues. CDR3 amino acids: CATSRVAGTEYGYTF. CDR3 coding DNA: TGTGCCACCAGCAGAGTGGCCGGGACAGAATATGGCTACACCTTC.

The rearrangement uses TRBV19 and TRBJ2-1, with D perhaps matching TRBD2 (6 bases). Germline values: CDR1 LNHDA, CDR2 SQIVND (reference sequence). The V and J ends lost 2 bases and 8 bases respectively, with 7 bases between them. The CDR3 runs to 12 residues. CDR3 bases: TGTGCCAGTAGTATAACGGGGGATGAGCAGTTCTTC. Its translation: CASSITGDEQFF.

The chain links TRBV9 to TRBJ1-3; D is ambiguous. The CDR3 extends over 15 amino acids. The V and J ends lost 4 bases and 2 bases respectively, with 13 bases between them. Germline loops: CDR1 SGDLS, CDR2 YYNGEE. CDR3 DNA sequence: TGTGCCAGCAGCCCGGAGGACGCGGCTGGAAACACCATATATTTT. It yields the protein CASSPEDAAGNTIYF.

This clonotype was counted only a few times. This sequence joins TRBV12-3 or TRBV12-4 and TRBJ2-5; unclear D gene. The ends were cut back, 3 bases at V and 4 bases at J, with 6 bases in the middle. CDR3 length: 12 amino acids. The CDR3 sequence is CASSFRVETQYF. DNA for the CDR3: TGTGCCAGCAGTTTTCGGGTAGAGACCCAGTACTTC.

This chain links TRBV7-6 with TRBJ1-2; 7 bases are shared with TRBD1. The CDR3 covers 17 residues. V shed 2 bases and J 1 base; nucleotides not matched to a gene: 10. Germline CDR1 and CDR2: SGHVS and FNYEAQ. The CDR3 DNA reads TGTGCCAGCAGCTTAATTTCGACAGGGACCGATAACTATGGCTACACCTTC. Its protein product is CASSLISTGTDNYGYTF.

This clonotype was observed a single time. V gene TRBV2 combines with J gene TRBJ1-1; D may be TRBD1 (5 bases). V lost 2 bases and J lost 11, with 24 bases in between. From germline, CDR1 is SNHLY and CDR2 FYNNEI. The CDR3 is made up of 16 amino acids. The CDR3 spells CASSESGRLMDKRAFF. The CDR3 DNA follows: TGTGCCAGCAGTGAAAGCGGAAGACTGATGGACAAACGGGCTTTCTTT.

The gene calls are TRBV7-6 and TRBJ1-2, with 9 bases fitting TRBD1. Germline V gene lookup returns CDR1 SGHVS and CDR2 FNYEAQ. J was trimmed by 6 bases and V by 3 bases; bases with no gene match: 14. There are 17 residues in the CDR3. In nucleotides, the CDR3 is TGTGCCAGCAGCTTGAGCGGACAGGGGCTGATAGGGAATGGCTACACCTTC. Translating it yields CASSLSGQGLIGNGYTF.

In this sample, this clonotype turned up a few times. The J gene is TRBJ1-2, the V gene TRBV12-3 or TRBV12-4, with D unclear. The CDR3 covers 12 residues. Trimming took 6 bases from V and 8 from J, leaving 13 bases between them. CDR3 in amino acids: CASRGGEQGYTF. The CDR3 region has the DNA TGTGCCAGCAGGGGAGGAGAGCAGGGCTACACCTTC.

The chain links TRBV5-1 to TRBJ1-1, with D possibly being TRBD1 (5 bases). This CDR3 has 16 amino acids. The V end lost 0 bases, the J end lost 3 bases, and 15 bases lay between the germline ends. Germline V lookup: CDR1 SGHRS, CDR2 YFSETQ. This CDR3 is CASSLDRGYLDTEAFF. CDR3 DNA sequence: TGCGCCAGCAGCTTGGATCGGGGGTATTTGGACACTGAAGCTTTCTTT.

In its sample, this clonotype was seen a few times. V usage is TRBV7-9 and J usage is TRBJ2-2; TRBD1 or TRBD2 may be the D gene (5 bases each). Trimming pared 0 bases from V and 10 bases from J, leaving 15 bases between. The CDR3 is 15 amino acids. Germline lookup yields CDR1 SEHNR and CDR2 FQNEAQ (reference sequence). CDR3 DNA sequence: TGTGCCAGCAGCTTAGCGGACTGGCAACAGGTGGAGCTGTTTTTT. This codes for CASSLADWQQVELFF.

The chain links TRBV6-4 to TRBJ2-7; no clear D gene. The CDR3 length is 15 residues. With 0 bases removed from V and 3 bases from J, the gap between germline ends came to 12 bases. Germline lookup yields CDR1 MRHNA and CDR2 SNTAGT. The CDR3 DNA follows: TGTGCCAGCAGTGACTCCCCGGAATGCCTCTACGAGCAGTACGTC. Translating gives CASSDSPECLYEQYV.

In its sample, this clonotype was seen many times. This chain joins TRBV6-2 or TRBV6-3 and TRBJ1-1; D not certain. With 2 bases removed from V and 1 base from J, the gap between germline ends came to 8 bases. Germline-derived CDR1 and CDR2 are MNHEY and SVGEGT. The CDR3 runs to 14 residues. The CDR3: CASSYGLRNTEAFF. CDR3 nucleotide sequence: TGTGCCAGCAGTTACGGACTGAGGAACACTGAAGCTTTCTTT.

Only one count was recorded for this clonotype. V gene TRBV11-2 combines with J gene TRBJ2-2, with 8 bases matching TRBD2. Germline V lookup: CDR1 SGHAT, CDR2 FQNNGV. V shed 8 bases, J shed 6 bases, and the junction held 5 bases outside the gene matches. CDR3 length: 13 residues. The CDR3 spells CASRGGSAGELFF. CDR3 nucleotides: TGTGCCAGCCGGGGGGGGTCCGCCGGGGAGCTGTTTTTT. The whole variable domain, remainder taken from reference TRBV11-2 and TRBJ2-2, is EAGVAQSPRYKIIEKRQSVAFWCNPISGHATLYWYQQILGQGPKLLIQFQNNGVVDDSQLPKDRFSAERLKGVDSTLKIQPAKLEDSAVYLCASRGGSAGELFFGEGSRLTVL.

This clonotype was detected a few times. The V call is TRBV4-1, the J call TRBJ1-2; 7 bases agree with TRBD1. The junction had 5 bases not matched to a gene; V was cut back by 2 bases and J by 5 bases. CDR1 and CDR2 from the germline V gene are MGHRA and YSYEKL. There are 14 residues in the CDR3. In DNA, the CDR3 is TGCGCCAGCAGCCAATCGACAGGGATATATGGCTACACCTTC. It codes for CASSQSTGIYGYTF.

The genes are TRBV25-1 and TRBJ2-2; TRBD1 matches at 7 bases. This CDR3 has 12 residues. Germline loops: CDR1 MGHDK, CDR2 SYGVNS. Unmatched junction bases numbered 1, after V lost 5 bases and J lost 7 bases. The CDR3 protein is CASSRTGGELFF. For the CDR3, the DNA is TGTGCCAGCAGTAGGACAGGCGGGGAGCTGTTTTTT.

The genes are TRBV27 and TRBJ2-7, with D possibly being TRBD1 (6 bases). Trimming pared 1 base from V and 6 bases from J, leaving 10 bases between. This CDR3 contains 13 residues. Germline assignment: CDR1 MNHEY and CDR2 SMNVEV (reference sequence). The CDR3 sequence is CASSLYRGGEQYV. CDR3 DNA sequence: TGTGCCAGCAGTTTATATCGAGGGGGCGAGCAGTACGTC.

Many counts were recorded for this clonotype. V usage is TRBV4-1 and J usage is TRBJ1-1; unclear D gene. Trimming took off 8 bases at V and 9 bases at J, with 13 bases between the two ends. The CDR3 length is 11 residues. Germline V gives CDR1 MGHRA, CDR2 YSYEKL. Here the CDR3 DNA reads TGCGCCAGCTCCCGGGCCGGGCAAGCTTTCTTT. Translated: CASSRAGQAFF.

The CDR3 DNA reads TGTGCCAGCAGCGCGTGGGTTAGCTCCTACAATGAGCAGTTCTTC. This encodes CASSAWVSSYNEQFF. The chain uses TRBV7-6 and TRBJ2-1; D uncertain. The CDR3 totals 15 residues. From germline, CDR1 is SGHVS and CDR2 FNYEAQ. V was trimmed by 5 bases and J by 0 bases, leaving 11 bases between them.

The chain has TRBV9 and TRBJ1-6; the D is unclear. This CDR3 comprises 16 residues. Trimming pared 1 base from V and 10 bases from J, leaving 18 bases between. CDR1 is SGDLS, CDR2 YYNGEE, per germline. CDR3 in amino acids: CASSVRDYAGGSPLHF. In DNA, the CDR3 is TGTGCCAGCAGCGTAAGGGATTACGCGGGAGGGTCACCCCTCCACTTT.

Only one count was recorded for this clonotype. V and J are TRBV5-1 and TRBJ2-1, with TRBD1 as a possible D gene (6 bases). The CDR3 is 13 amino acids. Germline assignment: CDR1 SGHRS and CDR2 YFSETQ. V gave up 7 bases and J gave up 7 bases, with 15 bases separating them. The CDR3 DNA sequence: TGCGCCAGCGGGGATGGGGGCCTTAATGAGCAGTTCTTC. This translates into CASGDGGLNEQFF.

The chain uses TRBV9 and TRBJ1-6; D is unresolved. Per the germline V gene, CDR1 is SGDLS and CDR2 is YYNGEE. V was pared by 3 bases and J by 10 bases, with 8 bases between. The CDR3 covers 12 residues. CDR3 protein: CASSGTGSPLHF. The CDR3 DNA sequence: TGTGCCAGCAGCGGTACTGGGTCACCCCTCCACTTT.

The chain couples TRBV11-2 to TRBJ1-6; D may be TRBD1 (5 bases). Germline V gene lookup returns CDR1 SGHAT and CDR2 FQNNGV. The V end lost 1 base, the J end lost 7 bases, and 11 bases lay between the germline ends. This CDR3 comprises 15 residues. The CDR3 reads CASSLAPGPNSPLHF. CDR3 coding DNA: TGTGCCAGCAGCTTAGCTCCAGGGCCGAATTCACCCCTCCACTTT.

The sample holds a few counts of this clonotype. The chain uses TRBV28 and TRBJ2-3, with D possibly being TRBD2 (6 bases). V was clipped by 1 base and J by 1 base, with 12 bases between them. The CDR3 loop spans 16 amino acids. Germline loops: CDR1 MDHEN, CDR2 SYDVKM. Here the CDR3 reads CASSLFAGIGTDTQYF. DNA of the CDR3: TGTGCCAGCAGTTTATTCGCGGGGATAGGCACAGATACGCAGTATTTT.

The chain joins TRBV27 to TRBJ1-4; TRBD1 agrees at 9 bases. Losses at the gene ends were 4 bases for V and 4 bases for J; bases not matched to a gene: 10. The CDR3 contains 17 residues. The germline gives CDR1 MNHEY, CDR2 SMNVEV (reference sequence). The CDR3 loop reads CASSSFPGTGRNEKLFF. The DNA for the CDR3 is TGTGCCAGCAGTTCATTCCCGGGGACAGGGCGTAATGAAAAACTGTTTTTT. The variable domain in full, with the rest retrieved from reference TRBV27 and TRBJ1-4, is EAQVTQNPRYLITVTGKKLTVTCSQNMNHEYMSWYRQDPGLGLRQIYYSMNVEVTDKGDVPEGYKVSRKEKRNFPLILESPSPNQTSLYFCASSSFPGTGRNEKLFFGSGTQLSVL.

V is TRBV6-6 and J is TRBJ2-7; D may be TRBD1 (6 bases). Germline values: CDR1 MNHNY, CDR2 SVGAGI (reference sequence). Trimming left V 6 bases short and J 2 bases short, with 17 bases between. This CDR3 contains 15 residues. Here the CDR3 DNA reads TGTGCCAGCAGATCAACGGGACACGGGACCTACGAGCAGTACTTC. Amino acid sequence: CASRSTGHGTYEQYF.

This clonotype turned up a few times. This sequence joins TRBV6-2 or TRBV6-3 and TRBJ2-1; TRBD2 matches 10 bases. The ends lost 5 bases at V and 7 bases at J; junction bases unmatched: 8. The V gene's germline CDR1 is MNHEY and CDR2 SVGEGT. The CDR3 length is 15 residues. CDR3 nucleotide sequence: TGTGCCAGCAGTCTAGCGGGGGTAGGAGGGAATGAGCAGTTCTTC. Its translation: CASSLAGVGGNEQFF.

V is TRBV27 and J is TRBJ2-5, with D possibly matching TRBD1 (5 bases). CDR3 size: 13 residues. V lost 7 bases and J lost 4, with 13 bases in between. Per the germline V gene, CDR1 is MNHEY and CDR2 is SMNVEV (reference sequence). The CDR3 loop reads CASTDRIGETQYF. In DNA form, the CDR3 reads TGTGCCAGCACCGACAGAATTGGAGAGACCCAGTACTTC.

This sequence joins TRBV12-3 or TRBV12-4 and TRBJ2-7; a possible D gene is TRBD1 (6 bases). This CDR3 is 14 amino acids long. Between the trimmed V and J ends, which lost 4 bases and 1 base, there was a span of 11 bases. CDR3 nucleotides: TGTGCCAGCAGTTACCCGGGACAATCCTACGAGCAGTACTTC. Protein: CASSYPGQSYEQYF.

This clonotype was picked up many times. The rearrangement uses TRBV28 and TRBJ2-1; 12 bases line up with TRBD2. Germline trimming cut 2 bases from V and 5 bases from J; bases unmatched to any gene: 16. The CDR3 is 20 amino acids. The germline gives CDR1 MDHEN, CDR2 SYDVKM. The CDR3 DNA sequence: TGTGCCAGCAGTTTACTTCCTAGCGGGGGGGCATGGGACCGCGACAATGAGCAGTTCTTC. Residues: CASSLLPSGGAWDRDNEQFF.